The clone carrying this TCR beta chain was observed a few times. The antigen is undetermined. Germline CDR1 is SGHRS and CDR2 is YFSETQ. Trimming removed 1 base at V and 9 bases at J, with 16 bases between. The CDR3 extends over 15 amino acids. Time point of the sample: newly diagnosed GD, antithyroid drugs for less than 3 months. After RNA was extracted from PBMCs, the TCR library was made from it. This sample stems from a study of regulatory T cells in long-lasting Graves disease. Overall study findings and caveats: Persistent disease preferred TRBV28, TRBJ1-2 and TRBJ2-5; new disease, TRBV20-1 and TRBJ2-1. Public clonotype sharing was higher in persistent than newly diagnosed patients.

Library construction for TCR beta used iRepertoire HTBI primers and Arm-PCR of CDR3 regions. TCRdb reprocessed the multiplex PCR reads via MiXCR and lists one record per CDR3 protein. The table lists approximately 350,000 distinct CDR3 sequences, 16% of them singletons, with about 32% in the top ten. Separately, the same data were catalogued under a study of T cells in Graves' hyperthyroidism and ophthalmopathy. That investigation notes: For the diagnoses, clinical symptoms, serum thyroxine and TRAb, thyroid ultrasound and orbital computed tomography were used.

The sequence came from a man aged 40-50 years with Graves disease. The starting material was peripheral blood mononuclear cells (PBMCs), obtained at new diagnosis, from a patient treated with antithyroid drugs. This rearrangement joins TRBV5-1 to TRBJ2-2; weak D call: TRBD1 (6 bases). The CDR3 region is CASSLNRDGRRELFF. The CDR3 nucleotides are TGCGCCAGCAGCTTGAACAGGGATGGCCGTCGGGAGCTGTTTTTT. Full variable domain (rest looked up from reference TRBV5-1 and TRBJ2-2): KAGVTQTPRYLIKTRGQQVTLSCSPISGHRSVSWYQQTPGQGLQFLFEYFSETQRNKGNFPGRFSGRQFSNSRSEMNVSTLELGDSALYLCASSLNRDGRRELFFGEGSRLTVL.